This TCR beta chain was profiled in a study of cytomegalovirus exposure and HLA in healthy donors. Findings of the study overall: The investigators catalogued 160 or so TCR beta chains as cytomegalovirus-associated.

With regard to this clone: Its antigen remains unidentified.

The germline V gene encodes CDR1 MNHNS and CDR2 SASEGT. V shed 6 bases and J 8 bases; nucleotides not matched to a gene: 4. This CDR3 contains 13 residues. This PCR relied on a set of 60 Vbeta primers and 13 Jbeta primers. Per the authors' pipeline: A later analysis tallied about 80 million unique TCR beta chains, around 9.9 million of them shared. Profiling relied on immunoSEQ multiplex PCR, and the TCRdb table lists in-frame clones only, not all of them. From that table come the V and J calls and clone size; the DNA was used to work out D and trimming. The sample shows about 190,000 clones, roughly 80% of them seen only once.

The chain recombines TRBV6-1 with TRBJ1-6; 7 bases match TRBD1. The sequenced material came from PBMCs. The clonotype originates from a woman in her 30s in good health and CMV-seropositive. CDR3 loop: CASRHRGDSPLHF. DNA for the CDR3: TGTGCCAGCAGACACAGGGGAGATTCACCCCTCCACTTT.